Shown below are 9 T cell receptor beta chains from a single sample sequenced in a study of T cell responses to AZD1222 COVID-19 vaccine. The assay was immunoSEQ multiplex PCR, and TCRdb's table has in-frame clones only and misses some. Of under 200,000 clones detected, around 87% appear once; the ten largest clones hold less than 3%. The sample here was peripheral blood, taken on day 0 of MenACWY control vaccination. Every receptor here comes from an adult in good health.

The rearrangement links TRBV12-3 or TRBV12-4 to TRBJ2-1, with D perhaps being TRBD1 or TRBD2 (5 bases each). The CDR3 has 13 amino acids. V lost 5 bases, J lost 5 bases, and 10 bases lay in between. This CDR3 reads CASSPGPNNEQFF. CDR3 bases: TGTGCCAGCAGTCCGGGACCCAACAATGAGCAGTTCTTC.

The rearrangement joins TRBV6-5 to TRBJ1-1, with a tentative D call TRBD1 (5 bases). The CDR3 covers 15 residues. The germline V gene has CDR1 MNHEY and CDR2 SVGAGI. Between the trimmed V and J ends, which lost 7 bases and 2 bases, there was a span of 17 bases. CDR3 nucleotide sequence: TGTGCCAGCACCCCTCGCCAGGGCGGTAACACTGAAGCTTTCTTT. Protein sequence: CASTPRQGGNTEAFF.

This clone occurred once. The CDR3 region is CSALTGDSNQPQHF. The CDR3 DNA is TGCAGCGCCCTGACAGGGGATAGCAATCAGCCCCAGCATTTT. The V gene is TRBV29-1, the J gene TRBJ1-5; 8 bases fit TRBD1. Per the germline V gene, CDR1 is SQVTM and CDR2 is ANQGSEA. The CDR3 runs 14 residues. Unmatched junction bases numbered 5, after V lost 7 bases and J lost 0 bases.

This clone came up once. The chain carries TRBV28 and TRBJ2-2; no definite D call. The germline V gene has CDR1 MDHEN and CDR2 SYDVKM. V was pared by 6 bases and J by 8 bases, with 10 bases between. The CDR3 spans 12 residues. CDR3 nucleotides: TGTGCCAGCAGCCACGATGGTGGGGAGCTGTTTTTT. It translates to CASSHDGGELFF.

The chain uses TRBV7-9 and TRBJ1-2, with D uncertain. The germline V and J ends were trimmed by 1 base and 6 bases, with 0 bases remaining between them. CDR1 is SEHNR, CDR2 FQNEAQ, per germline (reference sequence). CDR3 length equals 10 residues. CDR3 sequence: CASSLDGYTF. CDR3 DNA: TGTGCCAGCAGCTTAGATGGCTACACCTTC.

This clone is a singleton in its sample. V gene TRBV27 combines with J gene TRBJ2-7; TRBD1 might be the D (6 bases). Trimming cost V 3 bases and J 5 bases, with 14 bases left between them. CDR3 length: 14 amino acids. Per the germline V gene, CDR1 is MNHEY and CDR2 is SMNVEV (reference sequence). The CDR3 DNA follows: TGTGCCAGCAGTTTGATGGCAGGGGACCACGAGCAGTACTTC. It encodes CASSLMAGDHEQYF.

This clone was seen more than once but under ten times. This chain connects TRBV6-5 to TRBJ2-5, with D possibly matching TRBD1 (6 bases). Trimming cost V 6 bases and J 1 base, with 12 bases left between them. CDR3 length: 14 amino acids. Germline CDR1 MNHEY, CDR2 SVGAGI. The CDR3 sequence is CASSELGAQETQYF. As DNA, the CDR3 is TGTGCCAGCAGCGAGCTGGGGGCCCAAGAGACCCAGTACTTC.

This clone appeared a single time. DNA of the CDR3: TGTGCCACCAGTGATTCGGACACCCGGACTGAAGCTTTCTTT. It translates to CATSDSDTRTEAFF. The chain recombines TRBV24-1 with TRBJ1-1, with D tentatively TRBD1 (5 bases). The V end lost 2 bases, the J end lost 5 bases, and 11 bases lay between the germline ends. The CDR3 loop spans 14 amino acids. Germline CDR1 reads KGHDR; CDR2 reads SFDVKD.

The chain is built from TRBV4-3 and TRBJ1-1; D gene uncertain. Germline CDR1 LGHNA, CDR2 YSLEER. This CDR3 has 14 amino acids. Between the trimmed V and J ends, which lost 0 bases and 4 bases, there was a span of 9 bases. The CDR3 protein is CASSQDSGLTEAFF. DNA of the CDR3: TGCGCCAGCAGCCAAGATTCAGGACTCACTGAAGCTTTCTTT.